A single T cell receptor beta chain is shown here with its context. The data stem from a study of T cells in tuberculosis. After thawing and overnight rest, PBMC were stained with GMM-loaded CD1B tetramer, viability dye and anti-CD3 for sorting. CD1B tetramers were loaded with Rhodococcus equi-derived C32 glucose monomycolate. Germline CDR1 and CDR2: SGHAT and FQNNGV. Trimming pared 2 bases from V and 4 bases from J, leaving 14 bases between. The CDR3 sequence is 15 residues long. Here immunoSEQ multiplex PCR was the method, and the copy in TCRdb shows in-frame clones only, minus some. There are tens of thousands of clones in the sample; approximately 91% occur only once, and approximately 2% lies in the top ten.

The sample taken for sequencing was CD1b-GMM tetramer-negative cells sorted from PBMCs. The receptor comes from an adult woman with latent tuberculosis. The chain couples TRBV11-2 to TRBJ2-5, with D perhaps TRBD1 (6 bases). CDR3 bases: TGTGCCAGCAGCTTATTGAACAGGGTGGCAGAGACCCAGTACTTC. Protein product: CASSLLNRVAETQYF.